This T cell receptor (beta chain) was retrieved from a study of beta chain features in type 1 diabetes. The overall study: Patient and healthy donor groups were alike in age, gender and cell yields. Study results and limitations: Researchers cautioned that cDNA sequencing could over-represent cells with high TCR expression. Moderate but significant shortening of TCRB CDR3s was recorded in all four CD4+ subsets from Type 1 diabetes patients.

The germline V and J ends were trimmed by 0 bases and 2 bases, with 10 bases remaining between them. This CDR3 has 15 residues. Germline loops: CDR1 SGHRS, CDR2 YFSETQ. The isolated RNA, all of it, was reverse transcribed, so expressed TCRB transcripts were what got sequenced. Produced via immunoSEQ multiplex PCR; TCRdb's table is partial and in-frame only. The sample yields about 640,000 clones, 9.5% to 15% seen once. Comments on this clone: The antigen is undetermined.

This TCR came from a man younger than 45 with type 1 diabetes. The V and J genes are TRBV5-1 and TRBJ2-3; D ambiguous. Specimen: naive CD4+ T cells from blood. For the CDR3, the DNA is TGCGCCAGCAGCTTGGAAGCCAAATCCACAGATACGCAGTATTTT. Translated, it gives CASSLEAKSTDTQYF. The full variable domain, completed using reference TRBV5-1 and TRBJ2-3, is KAGVTQTPRYLIKTRGQQVTLSCSPISGHRSVSWYQQTPGQGLQFLFEYFSETQRNKGNFPGRFSGRQFSNSRSEMNVSTLELGDSALYLCASSLEAKSTDTQYFGPGTRLTVL.